This T cell receptor beta chain derives from a study of shared clonotypes between healthy human individuals. Study details: CD4 naive and CD4 memory each took three plates per donor, while CD8 naive took two and CD8 memory one.

CDR1 and CDR2 (germline): SNHLY, FYNNEI. The CDR3 loop spans 13 amino acids. V gave up 4 bases and J gave up 2 bases; unmatched junction bases: 0. Points on this clone: Other nucleotide sequences in the sample specify the same CDR3.

The assay was immunoSEQ multiplex PCR, and TCRdb's table has in-frame clones only and misses some. The data hold about 2.4 million clones, with 90% to 95% observed a single time. The origin of this receptor is a man between 18 and 29 years old in good health. Some clones in this sample may be carry-over from other donors' samples. The chain links TRBV2 to TRBJ2-5; 8 bases agree with TRBD1. The sequencing input was naive CD4+ T cells from PBMCs. Subset described: CD45RA+ positively selected. The CDR3 DNA reads TGTGCCAGCAGTGGACAGGGGCAAGAGACCCAGTACTTC. Amino acid sequence: CASSGQGQETQYF.